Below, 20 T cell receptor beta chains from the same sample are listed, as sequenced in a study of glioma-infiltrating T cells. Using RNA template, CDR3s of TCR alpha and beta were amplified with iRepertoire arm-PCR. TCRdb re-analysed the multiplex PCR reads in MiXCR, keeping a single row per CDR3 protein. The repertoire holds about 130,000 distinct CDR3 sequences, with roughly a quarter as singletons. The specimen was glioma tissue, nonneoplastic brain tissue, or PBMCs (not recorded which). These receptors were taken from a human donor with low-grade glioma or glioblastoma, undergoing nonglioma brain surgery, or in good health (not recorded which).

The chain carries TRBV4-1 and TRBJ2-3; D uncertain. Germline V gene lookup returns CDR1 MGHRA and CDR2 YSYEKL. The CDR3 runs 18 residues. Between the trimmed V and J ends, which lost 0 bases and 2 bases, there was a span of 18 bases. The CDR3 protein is CASSQDRPLRRNTDTQYF. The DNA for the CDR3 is TGCGCCAGCAGCCAAGATAGGCCCCTTAGGCGAAACACAGATACGCAGTATTTT.

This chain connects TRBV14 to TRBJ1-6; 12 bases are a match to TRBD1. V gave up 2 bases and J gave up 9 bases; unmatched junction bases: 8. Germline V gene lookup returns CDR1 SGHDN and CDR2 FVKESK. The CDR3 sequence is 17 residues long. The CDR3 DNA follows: TGTGCCAGCAGCCAATTGGGGACAGGGGGCTTTAGTTCACCCCTCCACTTT. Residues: CASSQLGTGGFSSPLHF. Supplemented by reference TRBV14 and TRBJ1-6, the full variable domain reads EAGVTQFPSHSVIEKGQTVTLRCDPISGHDNLYWYRRVMGKEIKFLLHFVKESKQDESGMPNNRFLAERTGGTYSTLKVQPAELEDSGVYFCASSQLGTGGFSSPLHFGNGTRLTVT.

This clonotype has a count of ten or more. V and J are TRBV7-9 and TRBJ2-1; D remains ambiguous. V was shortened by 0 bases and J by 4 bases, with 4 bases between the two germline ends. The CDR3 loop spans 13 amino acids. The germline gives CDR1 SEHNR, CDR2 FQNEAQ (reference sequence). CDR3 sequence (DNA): TGTGCCAGCAGCTTAGCTCTATACAATGAGCAGTTCTTC. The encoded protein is CASSLALYNEQFF.

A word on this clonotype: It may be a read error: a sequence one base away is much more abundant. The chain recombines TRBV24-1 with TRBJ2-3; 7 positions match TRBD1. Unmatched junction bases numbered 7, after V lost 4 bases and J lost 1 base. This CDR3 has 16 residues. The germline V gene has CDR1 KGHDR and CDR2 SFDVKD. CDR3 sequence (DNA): TGTGCCACCAGTGACCCAGGGGGACGCGGCACAGATACGCAGTATTTT. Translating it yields CATSDPGGRGTDTQYF.

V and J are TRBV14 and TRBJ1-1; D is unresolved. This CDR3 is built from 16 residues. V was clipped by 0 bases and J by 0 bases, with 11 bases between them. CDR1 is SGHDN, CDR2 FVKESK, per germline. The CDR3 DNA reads TGTGCCAGCAGCCAAGATTTAGGTCTCATGAACACTGAAGCTTTCTTT. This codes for CASSQDLGLMNTEAFF.

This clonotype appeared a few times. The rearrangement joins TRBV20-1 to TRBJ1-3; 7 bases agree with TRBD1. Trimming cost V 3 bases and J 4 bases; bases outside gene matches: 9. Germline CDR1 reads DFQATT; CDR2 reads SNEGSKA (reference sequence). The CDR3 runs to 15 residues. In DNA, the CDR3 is TGCAGTGCTAGTTGGGCAGGGGGTCCCGGAAACACCATATATTTT. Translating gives CSASWAGGPGNTIYF.

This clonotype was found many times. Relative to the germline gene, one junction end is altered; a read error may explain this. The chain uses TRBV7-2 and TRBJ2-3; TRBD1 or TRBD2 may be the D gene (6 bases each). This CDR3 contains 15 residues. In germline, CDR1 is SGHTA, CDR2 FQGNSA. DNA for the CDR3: TGTGCCAGCAGCTTGGGGGCGGGAATCACACATACGCAGTATTTT. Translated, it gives CASSLGAGITHTQYF.

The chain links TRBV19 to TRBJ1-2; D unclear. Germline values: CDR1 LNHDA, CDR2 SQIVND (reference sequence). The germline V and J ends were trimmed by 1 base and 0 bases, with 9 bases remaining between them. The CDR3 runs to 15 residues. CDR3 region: CASSIVPKPNYGYTF. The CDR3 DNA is TGTGCCAGTAGTATAGTTCCGAAACCTAACTATGGCTACACCTTC.

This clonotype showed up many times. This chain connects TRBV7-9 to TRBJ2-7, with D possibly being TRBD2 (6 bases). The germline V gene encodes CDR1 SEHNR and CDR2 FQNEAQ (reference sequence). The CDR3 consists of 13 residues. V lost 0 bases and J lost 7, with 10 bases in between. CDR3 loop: CASSLASGGEQYV. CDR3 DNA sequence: TGTGCCAGCAGCTTAGCTAGCGGTGGTGAGCAGTACGTC.

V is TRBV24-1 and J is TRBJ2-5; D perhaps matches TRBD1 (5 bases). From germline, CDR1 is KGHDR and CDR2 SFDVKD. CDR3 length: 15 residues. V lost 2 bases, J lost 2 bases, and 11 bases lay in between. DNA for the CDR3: TGTGCCACCAGTGATTCCTCGACAGCACAAGAGACCCAGTACTTC. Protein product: CATSDSSTAQETQYF.

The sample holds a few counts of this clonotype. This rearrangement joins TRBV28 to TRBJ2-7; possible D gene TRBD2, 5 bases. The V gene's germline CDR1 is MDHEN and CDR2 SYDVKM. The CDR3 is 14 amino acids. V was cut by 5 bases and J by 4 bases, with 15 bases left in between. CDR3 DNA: TGTGCCAGCAGTCCGGCGGACGGGAAATACGAGCAGTACGTC. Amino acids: CASSPADGKYEQYV.

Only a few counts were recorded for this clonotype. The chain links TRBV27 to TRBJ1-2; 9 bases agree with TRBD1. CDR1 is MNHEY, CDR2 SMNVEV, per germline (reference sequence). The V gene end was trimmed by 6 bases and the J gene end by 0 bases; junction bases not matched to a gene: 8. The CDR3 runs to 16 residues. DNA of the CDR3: TGTGCCAGCAGGTCCCTGGGACAGGGCTCTAACTATGGCTACACCTTC. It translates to CASRSLGQGSNYGYTF.

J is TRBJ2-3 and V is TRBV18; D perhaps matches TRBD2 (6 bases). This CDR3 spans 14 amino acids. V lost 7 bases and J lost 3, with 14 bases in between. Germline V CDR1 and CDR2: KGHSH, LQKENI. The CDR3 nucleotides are TGTGCCAGCTTCGGAGGGGTCCGGACAGATACGCAGTATTTT. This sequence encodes CASFGGVRTDTQYF. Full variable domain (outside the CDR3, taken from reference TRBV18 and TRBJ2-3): NAGVMQNPRHLVRRRGQEARLRCSPMKGHSHVYWYRQLPEEGLKFMVYLQKENIIDESGMPKERFSAEFPKEGPSILRIQQVVRGDSAAYFCASFGGVRTDTQYFGPGTRLTVL.

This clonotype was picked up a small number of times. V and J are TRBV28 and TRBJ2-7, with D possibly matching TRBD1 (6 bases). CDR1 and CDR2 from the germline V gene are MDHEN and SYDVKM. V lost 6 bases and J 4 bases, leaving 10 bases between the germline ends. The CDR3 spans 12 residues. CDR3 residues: CASSNTGYEQYV. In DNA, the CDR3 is TGTGCCAGCAGCAACACAGGGTACGAGCAGTACGTC.

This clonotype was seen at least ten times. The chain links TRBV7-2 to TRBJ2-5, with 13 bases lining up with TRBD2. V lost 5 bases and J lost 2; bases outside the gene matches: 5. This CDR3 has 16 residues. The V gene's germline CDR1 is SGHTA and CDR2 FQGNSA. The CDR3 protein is CASSPTSGGWQETQYF. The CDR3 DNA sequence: TGTGCCAGCAGCCCGACTAGCGGGGGGTGGCAAGAGACCCAGTACTTC.

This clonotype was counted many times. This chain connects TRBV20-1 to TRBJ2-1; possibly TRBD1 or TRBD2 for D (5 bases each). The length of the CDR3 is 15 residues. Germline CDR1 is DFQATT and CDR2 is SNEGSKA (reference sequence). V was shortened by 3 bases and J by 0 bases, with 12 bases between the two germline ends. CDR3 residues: CSASGATSSYNEQFF. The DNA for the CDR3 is TGCAGTGCTAGCGGGGCCACGAGCTCCTACAATGAGCAGTTCTTC.

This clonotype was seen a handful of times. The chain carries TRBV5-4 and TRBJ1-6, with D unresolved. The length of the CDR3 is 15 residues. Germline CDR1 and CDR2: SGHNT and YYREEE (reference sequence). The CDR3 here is CGRWAGEGYNSPLHF. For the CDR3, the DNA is TGTGGCCGCTGGGCGGGTGAGGGCTATAATTCACCCCTCCACTTT.

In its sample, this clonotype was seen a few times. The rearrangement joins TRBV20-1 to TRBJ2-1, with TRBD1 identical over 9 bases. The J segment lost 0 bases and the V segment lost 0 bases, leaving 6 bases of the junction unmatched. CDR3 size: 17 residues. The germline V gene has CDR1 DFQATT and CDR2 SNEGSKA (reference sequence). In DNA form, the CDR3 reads TGCAGTGCTAGAGACCGGCGGACAGGGGCCTCCTACAATGAGCAGTTCTTC. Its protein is CSARDRRTGASYNEQFF.

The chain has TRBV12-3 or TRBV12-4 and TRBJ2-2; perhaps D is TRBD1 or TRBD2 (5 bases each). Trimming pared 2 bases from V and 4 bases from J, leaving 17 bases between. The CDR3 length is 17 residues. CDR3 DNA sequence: TGTGCCAGCAGTTTAAGGGGAGTAACTACGGGCACCGGGGAGCTGTTTTTT. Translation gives CASSLRGVTTGTGELFF.

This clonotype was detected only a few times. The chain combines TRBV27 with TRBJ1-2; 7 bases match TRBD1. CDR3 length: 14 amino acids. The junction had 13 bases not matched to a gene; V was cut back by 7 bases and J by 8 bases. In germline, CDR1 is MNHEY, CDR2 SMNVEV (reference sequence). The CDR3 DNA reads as TGTGCCAGCACCAGAACAGGGGCCCTTCAAGGCTACACCTTC. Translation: CASTRTGALQGYTF.